This T cell receptor (beta chain) was identified during a study of T cell changes during pregnancy in multiple sclerosis. J lost 2 bases, V lost 3 bases, and 4 bases had no gene match. CDR3 length: 15 amino acids. Per the germline V gene, CDR1 is LGHNA and CDR2 is YNFKEQ. This clone was detected only once. Using immunoSEQ multiplex PCR, the repertoire was profiled, and TCRdb retains in-frame clones only, with some absent. The sample contains about 66,000 clones, 75% to 95% of which appear only once. This TCR was sampled from a female donor with multiple sclerosis, enrolled in a pregnancy study. The source was CD8+ T cells from peripheral blood mononuclear cells, collected before pregnancy. The chain employs TRBV4-2 and TRBJ2-3, with TRBD2 matching 8 bases. The CDR3 nucleotides are TGTGCCAGCAGCCATTCGGGGGGGGCCACAGATACGCAGTATTTT. This encodes CASSHSGGATDTQYF.